The source of this T cell receptor beta chain is a study of cytotoxic CD8 clonotypes in ibrutinib-treated CLL. About the study: Responses: roughly 25 partial, 2 complete; after median roughly 5.5 years, about 15 stayed remitted, around twelve progressed. Response samples followed a median 12 months of treatment, range 6 to 36. Points from the study as a whole: Increased clonality at ibrutinib response gave way to a return toward baseline at progression.

A word on this clone: What it recognizes is unknown.

Germline V gene lookup returns CDR1 SQVTM and CDR2 ANQGSEA. V dropped 6 bases and J dropped 2 bases, with 15 bases sitting between them. This CDR3 comprises 14 residues. TCRdb keeps only in-frame clones here, not all; method: immunoSEQ multiplex PCR. Of approximately 92,000 clones in the sample, 77% were seen once. The specimen comprised PBMCs, sampled after 24 months of ibrutinib treatment. The clonotype was recovered from a human donor with chronic lymphocytic leukemia. The V and J genes are TRBV29-1 and TRBJ2-3; D might be TRBD2 (6 bases). CDR3 sequence (DNA): TGCAGCGTCGACGGGGCGGGGATCACAGATACGCAGTATTTT. This encodes CSVDGAGITDTQYF.